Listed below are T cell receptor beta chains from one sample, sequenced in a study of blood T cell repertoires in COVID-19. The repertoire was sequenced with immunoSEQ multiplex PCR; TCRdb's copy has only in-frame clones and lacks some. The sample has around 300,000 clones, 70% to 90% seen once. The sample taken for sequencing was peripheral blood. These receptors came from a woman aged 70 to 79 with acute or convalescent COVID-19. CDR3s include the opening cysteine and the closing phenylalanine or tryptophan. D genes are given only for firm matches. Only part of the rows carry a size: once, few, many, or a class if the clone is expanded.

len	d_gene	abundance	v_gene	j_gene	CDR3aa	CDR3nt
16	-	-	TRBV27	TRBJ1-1	CASSAQRGGPNTEAFF	TGTGCCAGCAGTGCACAACGGGGGGGGCCGAACACTGAAGCTTTCTTT
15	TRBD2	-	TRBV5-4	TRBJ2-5	CASSSGLAGGETQYF	TGTGCCAGCAGCTCAGGACTAGCAGGAGGGGAGACCCAGTACTTC
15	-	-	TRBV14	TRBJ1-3	CASSQDGGTGNTIYF	TGTGCCAGCAGCCAAGACGGGGGTACTGGAAACACCATATATTTT
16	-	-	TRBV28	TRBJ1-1	CASSLYFQGTRTEAFF	TGTGCCAGCAGCCTTTATTTTCAGGGTACGCGCACTGAAGCTTTCTTT
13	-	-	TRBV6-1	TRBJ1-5	CASRALAGQPQHF	TGTGCCAGCAGGGCTTTGGCTGGTCAGCCCCAGCATTTT
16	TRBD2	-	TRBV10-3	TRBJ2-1	CAISRASGEHYNEQFF	TGTGCCATCAGCAGGGCTAGCGGGGAACACTACAATGAGCAGTTCTTC
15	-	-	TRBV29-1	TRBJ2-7	CSVLKLAASSYEQYF	TGCAGCGTTCTTAAACTAGCTGCGAGCTCCTACGAGCAGTACTTC
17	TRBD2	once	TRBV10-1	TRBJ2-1	CASSAGALGLAGNEQFF	TGCGCCAGCAGCGCGGGGGCTCTCGGACTAGCGGGCAATGAGCAGTTCTTC
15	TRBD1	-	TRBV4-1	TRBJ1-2	CASSQAGQGWSGYTF	TGCGCCAGCAGCCAGGCCGGACAGGGATGGAGTGGCTACACCTTC
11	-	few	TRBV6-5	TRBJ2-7	CASLTHYEQYF	TGTGCCAGCTTAACACATTACGAGCAGTACTTC
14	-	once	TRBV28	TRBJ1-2	CASSLRNRVYGYTF	TGTGCCAGCAGTTTACGTAACAGGGTCTATGGCTACACCTTC
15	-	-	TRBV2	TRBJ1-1	CASSEAGQRNTEAFF	TGTGCCAGCAGTGAAGCCGGCCAGCGGAACACTGAAGCTTTCTTT
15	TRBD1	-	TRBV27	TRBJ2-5	CASSLTGRGPETQYF	TGTGCCAGCAGTTTAACAGGCAGGGGGCCTGAGACCCAGTACTTC
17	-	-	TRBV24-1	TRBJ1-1	CATSSAPRGSLNTEAFF	TGTGCCACCAGTTCGGCCCCCAGAGGCAGCCTGAACACTGAAGCTTTCTTT
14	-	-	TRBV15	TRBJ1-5	CATSRLGGDKPQHF	TGTGCCACCAGCAGATTAGGTGGGGACAAGCCCCAGCATTTT
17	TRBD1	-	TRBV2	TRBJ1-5	CASQGTGASQGNQPQHF	TGTGCCAGCCAAGGCACAGGGGCGAGTCAAGGCAATCAGCCCCAGCATTTT
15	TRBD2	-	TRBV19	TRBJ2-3	CATRTSGGITDTQYF	TGTGCCACCCGGACTAGCGGGGGGATCACAGATACGCAGTATTTT
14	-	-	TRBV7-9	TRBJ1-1	CASRTGGLNTEAFF	TGTGCCAGCAGAACGGGGGGCTTGAACACTGAAGCTTTCTTT
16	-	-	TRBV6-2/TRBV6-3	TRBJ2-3	CASSYGGGTSTDTQYF	TGTGCCAGCAGTTACGGGGGCGGAACTAGCACAGATACGCAGTATTTT
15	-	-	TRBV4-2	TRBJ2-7	CASSSAQGENYEQYF	TGTGCCAGCAGCTCGGCACAGGGAGAGAACTACGAGCAGTACTTC
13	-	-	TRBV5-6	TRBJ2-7	CASSFADSGEQYF	TGTGCCAGCAGCTTTGCGGACAGCGGCGAGCAGTACTTC
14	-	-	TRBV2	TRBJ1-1	CASRKTLGSTEAFF	TGTGCCAGCAGAAAGACATTAGGAAGCACTGAAGCTTTCTTT
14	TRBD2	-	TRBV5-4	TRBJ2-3	CASSHGGGTDTQYF	TGTGCCAGCAGCCACGGGGGGGGCACAGATACGCAGTATTTT
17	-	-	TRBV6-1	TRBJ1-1	CASSEGRFIRGTTEAFF	TGTGCCAGCAGTGAAGGGCGGTTTATTCGGGGGACCACTGAAGCTTTCTTT